The 24 T cell receptor beta chains listed next were all sequenced from one sample in a study of blood T cells in healthy people across ages. Alongside a J-beta primer mix, a sample-barcoded 5' primer served in a second PCR lasting roughly 6 to 11 cycles. TCRdb used MiXCR to reprocess the 5' RACE reads, holding one entry per CDR3 protein. This sample has roughly 700,000 distinct CDR3 sequences; less than 40% occur once, and the top ten carry 15%. The sequencing input was blood. Every receptor here comes from an elderly woman in good health.

A remark on this clonotype: It may be a read error: a sequence one base away is much more abundant. This sequence joins TRBV20-1 and TRBJ2-6, with D perhaps matching TRBD1 or TRBD2 (5 bases each). CDR1 is DFQATT, CDR2 SNEGSKA, per germline (reference sequence). The CDR3 has 17 residues. CDR3 nucleotide sequence: TGCAGTGCGGACAAGATAATGGGGACCCACCTCTCCAACGTCCGGACTTTC. Its protein is CSADKIMGTHLSNVRTF.

This clonotype came up many times. The CDR3 DNA follows: TGCGCCAGCAGCACCTATTTACAGGGGGCGCGAGTGGAGACCCAGTACTTC. Encoded protein: CASSTYLQGARVETQYF. The J gene is TRBJ2-5, the V gene TRBV5-1; 9 bases map to TRBD1. The junction had 15 bases not matched to a gene; V was cut back by 4 bases and J by 5 bases. CDR1 is SGHRS, CDR2 YFSETQ, per germline. The CDR3 is 17 residues long.

About this clonotype itself: It may be a read error: a sequence one base away is much more abundant. The chain uses TRBV6-1 and TRBJ1-5; D gene uncertain. The germline gives CDR1 MNHNS, CDR2 SASEGT. The CDR3 sequence is 11 residues long. V was trimmed by 2 bases and J by 6 bases, leaving 2 bases between them. The CDR3 DNA follows: TGTGCCAGCAGTGAAACTCAGCCCCAGCATTTT. Protein: CASSETQPQHF.

In the case of this clonotype: A much larger clonotype is one base distant, so this may be a read error. V gene TRBV12-3 or TRBV12-4 combines with J gene TRBJ2-2; D is perhaps TRBD1 or TRBD2 (6 bases each). CDR3 length equals 13 residues. In nucleotides, the CDR3 is TGTGCCAGCAGCCCCAGGGGAGCCGGGGGGCTGTTTTTT. It specifies CASSPRGAGGLFF.

This clonotype was detected ten times or more. This chain connects TRBV7-2 to TRBJ2-3; D may be TRBD1 or TRBD2 (6 bases each). Germline CDR1 is SGHTA and CDR2 is FQGNSA. V lost 11 bases and J lost 2, with 17 bases in between. This CDR3 region has 14 residues. This CDR3 reads CASGAGPNTDTQYF. The CDR3 nucleotides are TGTGCCTCGGGGGCGGGCCCCAACACAGATACGCAGTATTTT.

Details on this clonotype: Sequence at one end of the junction differs from germline and may be a read error. J is TRBJ2-5 and V is TRBV5-1; D remains unclear. Per the germline V gene, CDR1 is SGHRS and CDR2 is YFSETQ. The CDR3 is 12 residues long. CDR3: CASSSDQETRYF. The CDR3 DNA reads as TGCGCCAGCAGCTCGGACCAAGAGACCCGGTACTTC.

The chain links TRBV11-2 to TRBJ2-1; 13 positions agree with TRBD2. CDR1 and CDR2 from the germline V gene are SGHAT and FQNNGV. J gave up 5 bases and V 5 bases, and 6 bases lay outside the gene matches. CDR3 size: 16 residues. The CDR3 region is CASSRGTSGTHNEQFF. The CDR3 region has the DNA TGTGCCAGCAGCAGAGGGACTAGCGGGACCCACAATGAGCAGTTCTTC.

This clonotype has a count of ten or more. The chain has TRBV28 and TRBJ2-1; D possibly uses TRBD1 or TRBD2 (6 bases each). Per germline, CDR1 MDHEN and CDR2 SYDVKM. V was shortened by 2 bases and J by 5 bases, with 16 bases between the two germline ends. The CDR3 sequence is 16 residues long. The CDR3: CASSLIAGGGDNEQFF. The CDR3, as DNA: TGTGCCAGCAGTTTAATCGCTGGGGGCGGGGACAATGAGCAGTTCTTC.

A remark on this clonotype: A clone one base away is much larger, so this may be a read error. The rearrangement uses TRBV6-5 and TRBJ2-1; TRBD1 might be the D (5 bases). V lost 6 bases to trimming and J lost 13 bases, with 16 bases between them. Germline lookup yields CDR1 MNHEY and CDR2 SVGAGI. The CDR3 spans 12 residues. The CDR3 DNA is TGTGCCAGCAGGACAGTTCAAGAGACCCAGTTCTTC. Its translation: CASRTVQETQFF.

This clonotype was seen many times. The chain has TRBV5-6 and TRBJ1-6; no firm D call. Between the trimmed V and J ends, which lost 3 bases and 10 bases, there was a span of 8 bases. The CDR3 contains 12 residues. Looked up from germline, CDR1 is SGHDT and CDR2 is YYEEEE. The CDR3 DNA sequence: TGTGCCAGCAGCTCCTTACGGTCACCCCTCCACTTT. Translating gives CASSSLRSPLHF.

This clonotype was picked up a small number of times. The chain recombines TRBV5-1 with TRBJ1-4; 10 nucleotides line up with TRBD1. The ends lost 0 bases at V and 6 bases at J; junction bases unmatched: 2. Germline values: CDR1 SGHRS, CDR2 YFSETQ. The CDR3 loop spans 15 amino acids. DNA of the CDR3: TGCGCCAGCAGCTTGGAGGGGACAGGGGATGAAAAACTGTTTTTT. Translation gives CASSLEGTGDEKLFF.

J is TRBJ2-6 and V is TRBV5-1, with 8 bases fitting TRBD1. From germline, CDR1 is SGHRS and CDR2 YFSETQ. The CDR3 consists of 17 residues. After removal of 3 bases from V and 3 bases from J, the junction contained 8 bases not matched to a gene. The CDR3 DNA follows: TGCGCCAGCAGCTCCTTCTCGGACAGGGTTGGGGCCAACGTCCTGACTTTC. It encodes CASSSFSDRVGANVLTF.

This clonotype was recorded once. The rearrangement uses TRBV5-6 and TRBJ1-6; 11 bases are shared with TRBD1. This CDR3 comprises 15 residues. The V segment lost 6 bases and the J segment 9 bases; nucleotides outside the gene matches: 8. Germline lookup yields CDR1 SGHDT and CDR2 YYEEEE. CDR3 DNA sequence: TGTGCCAGCAACTTACAAGGACAGGGGGCTTCACCCCTCCACTTT. Its translation: CASNLQGQGASPLHF.

The chain links TRBV7-2 to TRBJ1-5, with D tentatively TRBD1 (6 bases). This CDR3 comprises 15 residues. Germline CDR1 reads SGHTA; CDR2 reads FQGNSA. Trimming took 5 bases from V and 2 from J, leaving 13 bases between them. Here the CDR3 reads CASSPGQNRNQPQHF. As DNA, the CDR3 is TGTGCCAGCAGCCCTGGACAGAATCGCAATCAGCCCCAGCATTTT.

A word on this clonotype: This may arise from a read error, as a much more abundant clone is one base away. The chain employs TRBV5-6 and TRBJ1-5; D might be TRBD1 (5 bases). The CDR3 covers 15 residues. The V end was cut by 2 bases, the J end by 7 bases, with 16 bases between. Germline CDR1 SGHDT, CDR2 YYEEEE. CDR3 sequence (DNA): TGTGCCAGCAGCTTAAACGGGGCTAACCGGCAGCCCCAGCATTTT. This translates into CASSLNGANRQPQHF.

This clonotype was observed a handful of times. This chain joins TRBV2 and TRBJ2-4; D may be TRBD1 or TRBD2 (5 bases each). Germline loops: CDR1 SNHLY, CDR2 FYNNEI. Deletions cut 10 bases from V and 0 bases from J, with 10 bases between. This CDR3 has 13 residues. The chain's CDR3 is CATRDGAKNIQYF. Here the CDR3 DNA reads TGTGCCACCCGGGACGGAGCCAAAAACATTCAGTACTTC.

The chain joins TRBV12-3 or TRBV12-4 to TRBJ2-3; tentatively, D is TRBD2 (6 bases). The length of the CDR3 is 12 residues. Trimming removed 6 bases at V and 9 bases at J, with 13 bases between. The CDR3 region is CASRAGPWTQYF. Here the CDR3 DNA reads TGTGCCAGCAGGGCGGGACCGTGGACGCAGTATTTT.

Ten or more counts support this clonotype. The gene calls are TRBV5-1 and TRBJ2-7; TRBD2 agrees at 9 bases. This CDR3 has 14 residues. Germline V gives CDR1 SGHRS, CDR2 YFSETQ. J gave up 2 bases and V 4 bases, and 4 bases lay outside the gene matches. Here the CDR3 reads CASSISGGPYEQYF. The CDR3 region has the DNA TGCGCCAGCAGCATTAGCGGGGGCCCCTACGAGCAGTACTTC.

There are many counts of this clonotype. This chain links TRBV29-1 with TRBJ2-5, with D maybe TRBD2 (5 bases). Germline values: CDR1 SQVTM, CDR2 ANQGSEA. The V end lost 2 bases, the J end lost 5 bases, and 9 bases lay between the germline ends. The CDR3 totals 12 residues. Written as DNA, the CDR3 is TGCAGCGTTGAATCTTGGGAGGAGACCCAGTACTTC. Its translation is CSVESWEETQYF.

The chain employs TRBV20-1 and TRBJ1-1; unclear D gene. The CDR3 is made up of 14 amino acids. The V and J ends lost 4 bases and 0 bases respectively, with 12 bases between them. The germline V gene has CDR1 DFQATT and CDR2 SNEGSKA (reference sequence). The DNA of the CDR3 is TGCAGTGCTATAGCCGGCTCTATGAACACTGAAGCTTTCTTT. Protein: CSAIAGSMNTEAFF.

As regards this clonotype: Being one base from a much bigger clone, this may be a read error. The chain employs TRBV12-3 or TRBV12-4 and TRBJ1-2; tentative D call: TRBD1 (5 bases). Deletions cut 6 bases from V and 7 bases from J, with 15 bases between. The CDR3 has 13 amino acids. Here the CDR3 reads CASSHAGGRGYTF. CDR3 bases: TGTGCCAGCAGCCACGCGGGGGGACGTGGCTACACCTTC.

Remarks on this clonotype: One end of the junction fails to match germline, which may point to a read error. The chain joins TRBV27 to TRBJ2-7, with D possibly called TRBD1 or TRBD2 (5 bases each). In germline, CDR1 is MNHEY, CDR2 SMNVEV (reference sequence). CDR3 size: 15 residues. The CDR3 sequence: CASSRIGGESCEQYF. The DNA for the CDR3 is TGTGCCAGCAGCCGAATTGGGGGAGAGTCCTGCGAGCAGTACTTC.

This clonotype occurred many times. The rearrangement links TRBV5-1 to TRBJ2-3, with 7 positions matching TRBD1. The CDR3 length is 15 residues. Trimming at V came to 0 bases and at J to 6 bases, leaving 7 bases not matched to a gene. From germline, CDR1 is SGHRS and CDR2 YFSETQ. The CDR3 region has the DNA TGCGCCAGCAGCTTGGGGTTAGACAGGGCGGATACGCAGTATTTT. It codes for CASSLGLDRADTQYF.

This clonotype was picked up a small number of times. This rearrangement joins TRBV6-1 to TRBJ1-2, with D possibly matching TRBD1 (5 bases). V was clipped by 0 bases and J by 1 base, with 18 bases between them. The CDR3 is made up of 18 amino acids. The germline gives CDR1 MNHNS, CDR2 SASEGT. The chain's CDR3 is CASSEALRGSVFNYGYTF. Here the CDR3 DNA reads TGTGCCAGCAGTGAAGCGCTTCGGGGGTCAGTCTTTAACTATGGCTACACCTTC.